The rows below give T cell receptor beta chains drawn from one sample of a study of Ad26.COV2.S vaccination and SARS-CoV-2 variants. Only in-frame clones appear in the TCRdb table, and some are missing; sequencing was by immunoSEQ multiplex PCR. In the table there are 250,000 to 300,000 clones, 87% of which are singletons. The input for sequencing was peripheral blood, taken in a trial of Ad26.COV2.S vaccine versus placebo. These receptors were collected from a person between 18 and 59 years old who received the Ad26.COV2.S COVID-19 vaccine or a placebo. The CDR3 runs from the conserved cysteine through the conserved F or W. A D gene is named only where the DNA matches it firmly. Clone size is not always given. Where it is, it says once, few, many or a class for expanded clones.

abundance: NA; j_gene: TRBJ1-1; v_gene: TRBV6-5; d_gene: TRBD1; CDR3nt: TGTGCCAGCAGTTACCTTACGGGACAGGGGACTGAAGCTTTCTTT; CDR3aa: CASSYLTGQGTEAFF
abundance: few; j_gene: TRBJ2-1; v_gene: TRBV4-3; d_gene: TRBD2; CDR3nt: TGCGCCAGCAGCCAAGAATACGGTAGGCTAGCGGGGGGGCCATGGGATGAGCAGTTCTTC; CDR3aa: CASSQEYGRLAGGPWDEQFF
abundance: NA; j_gene: TRBJ1-3; v_gene: TRBV6-5; d_gene: NA; CDR3nt: TGTGCCAGCGGAGATATAGCTTGGGGAAACACCATATATTTT; CDR3aa: CASGDIAWGNTIYF
abundance: NA; j_gene: TRBJ2-5; v_gene: TRBV4-3; d_gene: NA; CDR3nt: TGCGCCAGCAGCCAAGACAGGGAAGAGACCCAGTACTTC; CDR3aa: CASSQDREETQYF
abundance: once; j_gene: TRBJ2-3; v_gene: TRBV2; d_gene: NA; CDR3nt: TGTGCCAGCAGTGAAGAGATAGCGTTTAGCACAGATACGCAGTATTTT; CDR3aa: CASSEEIAFSTDTQYF
abundance: NA; j_gene: TRBJ1-2; v_gene: TRBV6-5; d_gene: NA; CDR3nt: TGTGCCAGCAGGCGACAGTCGAACTATGGCTACACCTTC; CDR3aa: CASRRQSNYGYTF
abundance: NA; j_gene: TRBJ1-6; v_gene: TRBV7-2; d_gene: NA; CDR3nt: TGTGCCAGCAGTCTGAGGGATCCAATTAATTCACCCCTCCACTTT; CDR3aa: CASSLRDPINSPLHF
abundance: NA; j_gene: TRBJ2-3; v_gene: TRBV19; d_gene: NA; CDR3nt: TGTGCCAGTAGTATTTTGTCCGGGACCTTCACAGATACGCAGTATTTT; CDR3aa: CASSILSGTFTDTQYF
abundance: once; j_gene: TRBJ2-2; v_gene: TRBV6-4; d_gene: NA; CDR3nt: TGTGCCAGCAGTGACTCCAGCAGGAACACCGGGGAGCTGTTTTTT; CDR3aa: CASSDSSRNTGELFF
abundance: NA; j_gene: TRBJ2-3; v_gene: TRBV7-2; d_gene: TRBD2; CDR3nt: TGTGCCAGCAGCCCGAATAGCGGGGGGCGCACAGATACGCAGTATTTT; CDR3aa: CASSPNSGGRTDTQYF
abundance: NA; j_gene: TRBJ1-1; v_gene: TRBV14; d_gene: NA; CDR3nt: TGTGCCAGCAGCCTTCCGGGACTCAAATCCGGGAACACTGAAGCTTTCTTT; CDR3aa: CASSLPGLKSGNTEAFF
abundance: NA; j_gene: TRBJ1-3; v_gene: TRBV10-3; d_gene: TRBD1; CDR3nt: TGTGCCATCAGGCCGGGACAGGGTGGTTACACCATATATTTT; CDR3aa: CAIRPGQGGYTIYF
abundance: NA; j_gene: TRBJ2-7; v_gene: TRBV11-1; d_gene: NA; CDR3nt: TGTGCCAGCAGCTTAGTGGACCAGTACGAGCAGTACTTC; CDR3aa: CASSLVDQYEQYF
abundance: NA; j_gene: TRBJ2-2; v_gene: TRBV14; d_gene: NA; CDR3nt: TGTGCCAGCAGCCGTTTCCTTCCCGGGGAGCTGTTTTTT; CDR3aa: CASSRFLPGELFF
abundance: NA; j_gene: TRBJ2-1; v_gene: TRBV11-2; d_gene: NA; CDR3nt: TGTGCCAGCAGCCCCATCGCGGGGAGCTCCTACAATGAGCAGTTCTTC; CDR3aa: CASSPIAGSSYNEQFF
abundance: NA; j_gene: TRBJ2-2; v_gene: TRBV5-1; d_gene: TRBD1; CDR3nt: TGCGCCAGCAGCATGGGACAGCTATTAAACACCGGGGAGCTGTTTTTT; CDR3aa: CASSMGQLLNTGELFF
abundance: NA; j_gene: TRBJ1-1; v_gene: TRBV7-6; d_gene: NA; CDR3nt: TGTGCCAGCAGCTTTAGGGGATCCACTGAAGCTTTCTTT; CDR3aa: CASSFRGSTEAFF
abundance: NA; j_gene: TRBJ2-1; v_gene: TRBV19; d_gene: NA; CDR3nt: TGTGCCAGTAGTATAAGGGGACCCAATGAGCAGTTCTTC; CDR3aa: CASSIRGPNEQFF
abundance: NA; j_gene: TRBJ1-1; v_gene: TRBV4-2; d_gene: TRBD1; CDR3nt: TGTGCCAGCAGCCTCGAGGGGGCAGGGTGGGGTGGCACTGAAGCTTTCTTT; CDR3aa: CASSLEGAGWGGTEAFF
abundance: NA; j_gene: TRBJ2-2; v_gene: TRBV12-5; d_gene: NA; CDR3nt: TGTGCTAGTGGTTTGGGGGGGAACACCGGGGAGCTGTTTTTT; CDR3aa: CASGLGGNTGELFF
abundance: NA; j_gene: TRBJ1-5; v_gene: TRBV7-8; d_gene: NA; CDR3nt: TGTGCCAGCAGCCCGGCCTCCTCGGGAAGTCAGCCCCAGCATTTT; CDR3aa: CASSPASSGSQPQHF
abundance: NA; j_gene: TRBJ1-2; v_gene: TRBV3-1/TRBV3-2; d_gene: NA; CDR3nt: TGTGCCAGCAGCCCCCGGACGGCGACTAACTATGGCTACACCTTC; CDR3aa: CASSPRTATNYGYTF
abundance: NA; j_gene: TRBJ2-5; v_gene: TRBV6-5; d_gene: TRBD1; CDR3nt: TGTGCCAGCAGTCAACAGGGGGCGGGTGAGACCCAGTACTTC; CDR3aa: CASSQQGAGETQYF
abundance: NA; j_gene: TRBJ2-7; v_gene: TRBV10-3; d_gene: NA; CDR3nt: TGTGCCATCAGTGAGATAGCAATTCATTCCTACGAGCAGTACTTC; CDR3aa: CAISEIAIHSYEQYF
abundance: NA; j_gene: TRBJ1-1; v_gene: TRBV7-9; d_gene: NA; CDR3nt: TGTGCCAGCAGCTTAGATGAGGGAAAGAACACTGAAGCTTTCTTT; CDR3aa: CASSLDEGKNTEAFF
abundance: NA; j_gene: TRBJ1-1; v_gene: TRBV4-1; d_gene: NA; CDR3nt: TGCGCCAGCAGCCCCCGACAGGTGAACACTGAAGCTTTCTTT; CDR3aa: CASSPRQVNTEAFF
abundance: NA; j_gene: TRBJ1-1; v_gene: TRBV10-3; d_gene: TRBD1; CDR3nt: TGTGCCATCAGGGACAGGGCACCGAACACTGAAGCTTTCTTT; CDR3aa: CAIRDRAPNTEAFF
abundance: NA; j_gene: TRBJ2-2; v_gene: TRBV9; d_gene: TRBD2; CDR3nt: TGTGCCAGCAGCGTTAGCGGGGGGGCATCCGGGGAGCTGTTTTTT; CDR3aa: CASSVSGGASGELFF
abundance: NA; j_gene: TRBJ1-5; v_gene: TRBV25-1; d_gene: NA; CDR3nt: TGTGCCAGCAGTGAATATAGGGGTCAGCCCCAGCATTTT; CDR3aa: CASSEYRGQPQHF
abundance: few; j_gene: TRBJ1-3; v_gene: TRBV7-6; d_gene: NA; CDR3nt: TGTGCCAGCAGCCCCCCGGTGGGGGAAGCTGGAAACACCATATATTTT; CDR3aa: CASSPPVGEAGNTIYF
abundance: NA; j_gene: TRBJ2-5; v_gene: TRBV28; d_gene: TRBD2; CDR3nt: TGTGCCAGCAGCAAAGGGCAACGGACTAGCGGGACCCAGTACTTC; CDR3aa: CASSKGQRTSGTQYF
abundance: NA; j_gene: TRBJ1-2; v_gene: TRBV11-3; d_gene: NA; CDR3nt: TGTGCCAGCACTGAACAGGGAGGGACCTATGGCTACACCTTC; CDR3aa: CASTEQGGTYGYTF
abundance: few; j_gene: TRBJ1-3; v_gene: TRBV5-4; d_gene: TRBD1; CDR3nt: TGTGCCAGCAGCTTCAGGGGGCCTGGAAACACCATATATTTT; CDR3aa: CASSFRGPGNTIYF
abundance: NA; j_gene: TRBJ1-3; v_gene: TRBV7-8; d_gene: NA; CDR3nt: TGTGCCAGCAGCACGCAGGGTCCTGGAAACACCATATATTTT; CDR3aa: CASSTQGPGNTIYF
abundance: once; j_gene: TRBJ2-1; v_gene: TRBV7-9; d_gene: NA; CDR3nt: TGTGCCAGCAGCATACAACAGGGAAACAATGAGCAGTTCTTC; CDR3aa: CASSIQQGNNEQFF
abundance: NA; j_gene: TRBJ2-2; v_gene: TRBV18; d_gene: NA; CDR3nt: TGTGCCAGCTCACCACAGGGAATTGACACCGGGGAGCTGTTTTTT; CDR3aa: CASSPQGIDTGELFF
abundance: NA; j_gene: TRBJ1-4; v_gene: TRBV7-9; d_gene: TRBD1; CDR3nt: TGTGCCAGCGACAGGGGTAATGAAAAACTGTTTTTT; CDR3aa: CASDRGNEKLFF
abundance: few; j_gene: TRBJ2-1; v_gene: TRBV27; d_gene: TRBD2; CDR3nt: TGTGCCAGCAGTTTATCGCACCTTACTAGCGGGAGAGTTAATGAGCAGTTCTTC; CDR3aa: CASSLSHLTSGRVNEQFF
abundance: NA; j_gene: TRBJ1-1; v_gene: TRBV5-1; d_gene: NA; CDR3nt: TGCGCCAGCAGCTCGGCGGGGCTGAACACTGAAGCTTTCTTT; CDR3aa: CASSSAGLNTEAFF
abundance: NA; j_gene: TRBJ2-5; v_gene: TRBV19; d_gene: NA; CDR3nt: TGTGCCAGTAGTGGTGAGACCCAGTACTTC; CDR3aa: CASSGETQYF
abundance: NA; j_gene: TRBJ2-3; v_gene: TRBV7-2; d_gene: TRBD2; CDR3nt: TGTGCCAGCAGCTTAGCGCTGGGTAGCGGGGGCCCAAGCACAGATACGCAGTATTTT; CDR3aa: CASSLALGSGGPSTDTQYF